These 20 T cell receptor beta chains were all obtained from the same sample, sequenced in a study of blood T cell repertoires in COVID-19. The assay was immunoSEQ multiplex PCR, and TCRdb's table has in-frame clones only and misses some. Of roughly 320,000 clones listed, around 86% are singletons. Sequencing was done on a sample of peripheral blood. The receptors stem from a man between 65 and 79 years old with acute or convalescent COVID-19.

The chain links TRBV27 to TRBJ1-2; 11 bases align to TRBD1. V gave up 3 bases and J gave up 8 bases; unmatched junction bases: 2. The CDR3 extends over 13 amino acids. CDR1 and CDR2 (germline): MNHEY, SMNVEV (reference sequence). In DNA, the CDR3 is TGTGCCAGCAGTTTCGGGACAGGGGGAGGCTACACCTTC. It yields the protein CASSFGTGGGYTF.

The chain uses TRBV7-2 and TRBJ1-2; D might be TRBD1 (6 bases). Germline lookup yields CDR1 SGHTA and CDR2 FQGNSA. The length of the CDR3 is 14 residues. Deletions cut 5 bases from V and 4 bases from J, with 14 bases between. CDR3 amino acids: CASSTPGHRYGYTF. The CDR3, as DNA: TGTGCCAGCAGCACTCCGGGACATCGCTATGGCTACACCTTC.

The chain joins TRBV19 to TRBJ1-5; 7 nucleotides agree with TRBD1. This CDR3 contains 15 residues. V shed 4 bases and J 2 bases; nucleotides not matched to a gene: 5. CDR1 is LNHDA, CDR2 SQIVND, per germline (reference sequence). The DNA of the CDR3 is TGTGCCAGTAGTAGGGGGACAGCGGGCAATCAGCCCCAGCATTTT. Protein: CASSRGTAGNQPQHF.

The rearrangement links TRBV29-1 to TRBJ1-2; D ambiguous. Germline V gene sequence: CDR1 SQVTM, CDR2 ANQGSEA. The CDR3 is 14 residues long. With 4 bases removed from V and 5 bases from J, the gap between germline ends came to 17 bases. CDR3: CSVGSGRGGYGYTF. The CDR3 nucleotides read TGCAGCGTTGGGTCGGGTCGTGGAGGATATGGCTACACCTTC.

The chain recombines TRBV3-1 (or the pseudogene TRBV3-2) with TRBJ2-7; possible D gene TRBD1, 5 bases. V lost 4 bases and J 6 bases, leaving 16 bases between the germline ends. The CDR3 contains 14 residues. CDR1 LGHDT and CDR2 YNNKEL come from the germline V gene (reference sequence). CDR3 residues: CASSLKLQAAEQYF. The DNA of the CDR3 is TGTGCCAGCAGCCTTAAACTACAGGCAGCCGAGCAGTACTTC.

V usage is TRBV5-4 and J usage is TRBJ2-7, with a weak D call TRBD1 (7 bases). The V gene's germline CDR1 is SGHNT and CDR2 YYREEE (reference sequence). With 1 base removed from V and 3 bases from J, the gap between germline ends came to 11 bases. The CDR3 runs 14 residues. CDR3 coding DNA: TGTGCCAGCAGCTTGACAGGGGAGGTCTACGAGCAGTACTTC. This encodes CASSLTGEVYEQYF.

The gene calls are TRBV7-2 and TRBJ2-5; D ambiguous. Per the germline V gene, CDR1 is SGHTA and CDR2 is FQGNSA. The CDR3 has 15 residues. V dropped 6 bases and J dropped 0 bases, with 14 bases sitting between them. Here the CDR3 reads CASSCRRRNQETQYF. The CDR3 DNA reads TGTGCCAGCAGTTGTCGGCGGAGAAACCAAGAGACCCAGTACTTC.

The J gene is TRBJ1-6, the V gene TRBV18; D possibly corresponds to TRBD1 (6 bases). V was cut by 2 bases and J by 10 bases, with 18 bases left in between. The CDR3 is 16 residues long. CDR1 and CDR2 (germline): KGHSH, LQKENI. The CDR3 loop reads CASSPMGPGVDSPLHF. The DNA for the CDR3 is TGTGCCAGCTCACCAATGGGGCCAGGGGTAGACTCACCCCTCCACTTT.

The sample holds one count of this clone. This sequence joins TRBV7-2 and TRBJ2-5; 7 nucleotides line up with TRBD2. The trim removed 5 bases at V and 4 bases at J, leaving 10 bases unmatched. Germline V gene lookup returns CDR1 SGHTA and CDR2 FQGNSA. This CDR3 is built from 15 residues. The CDR3 nucleotides are TGTGCCAGCAGCCCCCAGGCAGGGAGGGGAGAGACCCAGTACTTC. It specifies CASSPQAGRGETQYF. Full variable domain (missing parts from reference TRBV7-2 and TRBJ2-5): GAGVSQSPSNKVTEKGKDVELRCDPISGHTALYWYRQSLGQGLEFLIYFQGNSAPDKSGLPSDRFSAERTGGSVSTLTIQRTQQEDSAVYLCASSPQAGRGETQYFGPGTRLLVL.

This clone has only one observation. This chain uses TRBV28 with TRBJ2-1; 11 bases fit TRBD2. Germline lookup yields CDR1 MDHEN and CDR2 SYDVKM. The length of the CDR3 is 16 residues. The J segment lost 3 bases and the V segment lost 4 bases, leaving 5 bases of the junction unmatched. CDR3 nucleotides: TGTGCCAGCAGTTGGGGCACTAGCGGGAGCTACAATGAGCAGTTCTTC. This sequence encodes CASSWGTSGSYNEQFF.

The V and J genes are TRBV11-1 and TRBJ1-1; no clear D gene. V lost 2 bases to trimming and J lost 3 bases, with 7 bases between them. This CDR3 region has 13 residues. Germline CDR1 is SGHAT and CDR2 is FQDESV (reference sequence). CDR3 nucleotides: TGTGCCAGCAGCTTAACGCGGGACACTGAAGCTTTCTTT. This translates into CASSLTRDTEAFF. Together with reference TRBV11-1 and TRBJ1-1, the CDR3 gives the full variable domain: EAEVAQSPRYKITEKSQAVAFWCDPISGHATLYWYRQILGQGPELLVQFQDESVVDDSQLPKDRFSAERLKGVDSTLKIQPAELGDSAMYLCASSLTRDTEAFFGQGTRLTVV.

V is TRBV5-1 and J is TRBJ2-2, with D possibly TRBD1 on 6 matching bases. Germline V CDR1 and CDR2: SGHRS, YFSETQ. CDR3 length: 16 residues. The V end lost 4 bases, the J end lost 1 base, and 14 bases lay between the germline ends. CDR3 sequence: CASSRLEQGNTGELFF. CDR3 DNA sequence: TGCGCCAGCAGCCGATTAGAACAGGGGAACACCGGGGAGCTGTTTTTT.

This chain connects TRBV4-3 to TRBJ2-3, with 10 bases matching TRBD2. V gave up 1 base and J gave up 6 bases; unmatched junction bases: 16. The CDR3 is made up of 19 amino acids. The germline gives CDR1 LGHNA, CDR2 YSLEER. In nucleotides, the CDR3 is TGCGCCAGCAGCCAAGGGATGGGGCGTTATAGCGGGGGGTTTGATACGCAGTATTTT. Protein: CASSQGMGRYSGGFDTQYF.

The chain uses TRBV19 and TRBJ1-6, with TRBD1 matching over 7 bases. CDR3 size: 15 residues. Trimming at V came to 9 bases and at J to 11 bases, leaving 16 bases not matched to a gene. Looked up from germline, CDR1 is LNHDA and CDR2 is SQIVND (reference sequence). In DNA form, the CDR3 reads TGTGCCAGCGGTCGTCAGACAGGGTCGGGTCCACCCCTCCACTTT. Its translation is CASGRQTGSGPPLHF. The whole variable domain, filled in from reference TRBV19 and TRBJ1-6, reads DGGITQSPKYLFRKEGQNVTLSCEQNLNHDAMYWYRQDPGQGLRLIYYSQIVNDFQKGDIAEGYSVSREKKESFPLTVTSAQKNPTAFYLCASGRQTGSGPPLHFGNGTRLTVT.

The chain employs TRBV2 and TRBJ1-1, with 7 bases aligning to TRBD1. The germline gives CDR1 SNHLY, CDR2 FYNNEI. The CDR3 has 17 residues. The V and J ends lost 5 bases and 6 bases, in that order; junction bases with no gene match: 18. The CDR3 protein is CASSSAEINRGASEAFF. CDR3 in DNA: TGTGCCAGCAGTTCCGCGGAGATCAACAGGGGCGCCTCTGAAGCTTTCTTT.

The V gene is TRBV28, the J gene TRBJ1-1; D remains unclear. The CDR3 contains 13 residues. Germline CDR1 MDHEN, CDR2 SYDVKM. With 4 bases removed from V and 9 bases from J, the gap between germline ends came to 15 bases. The CDR3: CASSSVWAVKAFF. For the CDR3, the DNA is TGTGCCAGCAGTTCCGTTTGGGCCGTTAAAGCTTTCTTT.

The chain uses TRBV6-2 or TRBV6-3 and TRBJ1-5, with D maybe TRBD1 (5 bases). There are 14 residues in the CDR3. Germline CDR1 reads MNHEY; CDR2 reads SVGEGT. Trimming shortened V by 2 bases and J by 6 bases, and 11 bases separated the two germline ends. Here the CDR3 reads CASSYLQGRQPQHF. The CDR3 nucleotides are TGTGCCAGCAGTTACCTTCAGGGTCGTCAGCCCCAGCATTTT.

The rearrangement uses TRBV6-5 and TRBJ2-1, with a possible D match to TRBD2 (5 bases). The length of the CDR3 is 12 residues. CDR1 is MNHEY, CDR2 SVGAGI, per germline. The chain's CDR3 is CTLATTYNEQFF. In DNA, the CDR3 is TGTACGCTAGCCACCACCTACAATGAGCAGTTCTTC.

Here the CDR3 reads CASSYVRVGTDTQYF. The DNA of the CDR3 is TGTGCCAGCAGTTACGTCCGGGTGGGCACAGATACGCAGTATTTT. The V gene is TRBV6-2 or TRBV6-3, the J gene TRBJ2-3; D gene uncertain. This CDR3 has 15 amino acids. Germline lookup yields CDR1 MNHEY and CDR2 SVGEGT. Between the trimmed V and J ends, which lost 2 bases and 1 base, there was a span of 10 bases.

This chain joins TRBV5-8 and TRBJ2-1; D unresolved. Germline lookup yields CDR1 SGHTS and CDR2 YDEGEE. CDR3 length equals 15 residues. The V end lost 4 bases, the J end lost 2 bases, and 13 bases lay between the germline ends. CDR3 coding DNA: TGTGCCAGCAGCGCCCAAAAGAGCCCCTACAATGAGCAGTTCTTC. It encodes CASSAQKSPYNEQFF.